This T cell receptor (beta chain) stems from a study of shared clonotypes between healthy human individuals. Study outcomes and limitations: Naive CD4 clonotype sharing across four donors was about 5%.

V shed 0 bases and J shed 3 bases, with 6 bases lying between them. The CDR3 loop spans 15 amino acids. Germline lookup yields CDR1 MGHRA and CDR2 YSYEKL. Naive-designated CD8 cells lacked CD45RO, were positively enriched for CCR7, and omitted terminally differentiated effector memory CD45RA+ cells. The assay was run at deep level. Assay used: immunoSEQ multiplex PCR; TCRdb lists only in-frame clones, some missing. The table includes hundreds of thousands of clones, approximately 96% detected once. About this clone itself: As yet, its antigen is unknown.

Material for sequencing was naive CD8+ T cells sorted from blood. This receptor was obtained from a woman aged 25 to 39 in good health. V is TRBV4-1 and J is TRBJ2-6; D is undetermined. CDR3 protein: CASSQERFGANVLTF. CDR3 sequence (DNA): TGCGCCAGCAGCCAAGAACGATTTGGGGCCAACGTCCTGACTTTC.